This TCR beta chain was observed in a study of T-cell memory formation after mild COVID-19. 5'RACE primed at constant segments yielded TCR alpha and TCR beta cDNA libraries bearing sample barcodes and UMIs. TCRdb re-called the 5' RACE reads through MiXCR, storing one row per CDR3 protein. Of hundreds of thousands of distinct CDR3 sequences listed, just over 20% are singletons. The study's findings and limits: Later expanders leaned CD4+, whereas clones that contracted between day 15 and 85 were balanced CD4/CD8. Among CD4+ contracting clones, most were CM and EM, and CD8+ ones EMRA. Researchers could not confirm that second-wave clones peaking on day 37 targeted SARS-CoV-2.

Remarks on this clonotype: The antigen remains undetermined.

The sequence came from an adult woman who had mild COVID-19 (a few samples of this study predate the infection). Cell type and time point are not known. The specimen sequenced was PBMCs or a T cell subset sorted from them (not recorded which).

The CDR3 reads CSVYTGTVSTGELFF. The CDR3 DNA is TGCAGCGTTTACACCGGGACAGTATCCACCGGGGAGCTGTTTTTT. V and J are TRBV29-1 and TRBJ2-2; 7 nucleotides match TRBD1. CDR3 length: 15 residues. Germline V gene data show CDR1 as SQVTM and CDR2 as ANQGSEA. The junction had 10 bases not matched to a gene; V was cut back by 5 bases and J by 4 bases.